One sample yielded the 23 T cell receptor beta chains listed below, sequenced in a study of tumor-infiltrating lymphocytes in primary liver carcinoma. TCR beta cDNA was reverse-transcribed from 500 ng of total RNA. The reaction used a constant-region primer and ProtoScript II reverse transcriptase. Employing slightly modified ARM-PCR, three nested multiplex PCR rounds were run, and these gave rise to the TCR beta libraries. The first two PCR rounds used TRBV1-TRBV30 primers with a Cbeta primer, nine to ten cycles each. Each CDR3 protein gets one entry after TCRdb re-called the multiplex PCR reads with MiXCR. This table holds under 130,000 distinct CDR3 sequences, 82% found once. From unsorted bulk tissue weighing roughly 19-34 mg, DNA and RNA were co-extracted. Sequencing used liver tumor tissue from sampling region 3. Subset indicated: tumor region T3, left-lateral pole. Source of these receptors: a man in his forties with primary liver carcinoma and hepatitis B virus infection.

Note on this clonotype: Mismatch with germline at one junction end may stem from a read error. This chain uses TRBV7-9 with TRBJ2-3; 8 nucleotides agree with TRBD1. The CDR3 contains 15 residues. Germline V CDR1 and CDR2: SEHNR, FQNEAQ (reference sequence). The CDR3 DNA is TGTGCCAGCAGCTTGGACAGGGACGGTGCAGATATGCAGTATTTT. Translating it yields CASSLDRDGADMQYF.

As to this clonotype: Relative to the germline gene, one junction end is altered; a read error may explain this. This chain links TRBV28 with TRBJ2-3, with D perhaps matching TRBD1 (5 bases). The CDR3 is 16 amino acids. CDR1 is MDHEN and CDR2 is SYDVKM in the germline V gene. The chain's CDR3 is CDSSLPQQARADMQYF. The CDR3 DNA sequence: TGTGACAGCAGCCTACCACAACAGGCTAGGGCAGATATGCAGTATTTT.

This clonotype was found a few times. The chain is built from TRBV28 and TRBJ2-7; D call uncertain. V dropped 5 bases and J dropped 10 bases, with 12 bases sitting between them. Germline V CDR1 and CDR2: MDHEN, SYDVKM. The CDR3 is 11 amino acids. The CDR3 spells CASSALVEQYF. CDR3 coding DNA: TGTGCCAGCAGTGCCCTGGTCGAACAGTACTTC.

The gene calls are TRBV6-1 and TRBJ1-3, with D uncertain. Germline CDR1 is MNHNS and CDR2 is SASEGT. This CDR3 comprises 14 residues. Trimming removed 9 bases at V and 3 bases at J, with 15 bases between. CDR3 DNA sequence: TGTGCCAGTAGTAAAGGGTCCTATGGAAACACCATATATTTT. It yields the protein CASSKGSYGNTIYF.

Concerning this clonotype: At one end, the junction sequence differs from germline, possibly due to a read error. In DNA, the CDR3 is TGCGCCAGCAGCCGAGATCTTGGGGGCTGGGGCACAGATACACAGTATTTT. The encoded protein is CASSRDLGGWGTDTQYF. The V and J genes are TRBV4-3 and TRBJ2-3; D possibly corresponds to TRBD1 (6 bases). CDR3 length equals 17 residues. The V gene's germline CDR1 is LGHNA and CDR2 YSLEER.

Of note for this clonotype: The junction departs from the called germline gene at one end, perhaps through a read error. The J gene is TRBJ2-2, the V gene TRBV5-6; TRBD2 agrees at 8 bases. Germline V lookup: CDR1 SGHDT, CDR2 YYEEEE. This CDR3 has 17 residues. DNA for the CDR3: TGTGCCAGTAGCTTATGGGGACTAGTGTGGACAACCGGGGAGCTGTTTTTT. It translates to CASSLWGLVWTTGELFF.

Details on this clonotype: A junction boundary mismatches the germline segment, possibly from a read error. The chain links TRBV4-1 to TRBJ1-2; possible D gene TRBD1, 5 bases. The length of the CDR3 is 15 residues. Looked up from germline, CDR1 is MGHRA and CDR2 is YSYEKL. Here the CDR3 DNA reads TGCGTCAGCAGCCAAACCGGGACGCAGAGCTACGGCTACACCTTC. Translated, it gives CVSSQTGTQSYGYTF.

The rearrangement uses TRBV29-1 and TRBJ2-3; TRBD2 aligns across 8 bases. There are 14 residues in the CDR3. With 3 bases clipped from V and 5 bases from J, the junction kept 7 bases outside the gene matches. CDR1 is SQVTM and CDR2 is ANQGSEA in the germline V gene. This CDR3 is CSVEGREVKDTQYF. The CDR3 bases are TGCAGCGTTGAGGGGCGGGAGGTTAAAGATACGCAGTATTTT.

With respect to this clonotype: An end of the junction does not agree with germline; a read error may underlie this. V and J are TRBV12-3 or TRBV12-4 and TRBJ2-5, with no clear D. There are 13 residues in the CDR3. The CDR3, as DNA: TGTACCAGCAGTTCAAGCAGGTTGGAGACCCAGTACTTC. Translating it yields CTSSSSRLETQYF.

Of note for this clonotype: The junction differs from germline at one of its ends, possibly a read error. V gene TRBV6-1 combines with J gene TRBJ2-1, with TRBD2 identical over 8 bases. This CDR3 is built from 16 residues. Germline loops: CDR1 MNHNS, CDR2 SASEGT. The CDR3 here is CAGSDRPGTSSNEQFF. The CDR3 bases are TGTGCCGGCAGTGACCGCCCCGGGACTAGTAGCAATGAGCAGTTCTTC.

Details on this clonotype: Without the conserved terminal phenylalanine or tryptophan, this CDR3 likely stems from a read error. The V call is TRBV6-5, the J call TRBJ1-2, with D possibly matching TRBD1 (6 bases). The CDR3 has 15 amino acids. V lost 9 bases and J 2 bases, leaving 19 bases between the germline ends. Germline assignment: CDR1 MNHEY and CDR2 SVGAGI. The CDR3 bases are TGTGCCAGTAGCCCCCAGGGCAGGGGAAACTATGGCTACACCTTA. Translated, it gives CASSPQGRGNYGYTL.

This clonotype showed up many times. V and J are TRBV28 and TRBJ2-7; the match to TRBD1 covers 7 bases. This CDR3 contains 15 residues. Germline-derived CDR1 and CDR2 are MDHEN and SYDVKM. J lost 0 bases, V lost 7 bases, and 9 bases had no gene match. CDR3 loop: CASNSGTDVSYEQYF. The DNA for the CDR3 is TGTGCCAGCAACTCCGGGACAGATGTCTCCTACGAGCAGTACTTC.

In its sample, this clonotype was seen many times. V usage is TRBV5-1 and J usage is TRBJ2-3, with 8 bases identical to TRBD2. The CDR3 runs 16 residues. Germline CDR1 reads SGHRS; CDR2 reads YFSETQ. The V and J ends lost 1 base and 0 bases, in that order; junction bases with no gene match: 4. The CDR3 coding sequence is TGCGCCAGCAGCTTGCAAGCTAGCGGGAGCACAGATACGCAGTATTTT. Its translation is CASSLQASGSTDTQYF.

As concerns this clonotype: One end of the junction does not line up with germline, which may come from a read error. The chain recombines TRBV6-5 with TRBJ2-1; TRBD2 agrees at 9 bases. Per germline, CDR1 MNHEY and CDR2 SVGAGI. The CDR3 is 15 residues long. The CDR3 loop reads CASSLLAGTYNEQLF. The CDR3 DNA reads TGTGCCAGCAGCTTACTAGCGGGCACATACAATGAGCAGTTATTC.

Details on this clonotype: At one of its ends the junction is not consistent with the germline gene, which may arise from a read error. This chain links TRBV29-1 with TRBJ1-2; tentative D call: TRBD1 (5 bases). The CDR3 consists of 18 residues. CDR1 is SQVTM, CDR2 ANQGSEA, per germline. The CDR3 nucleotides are TGCAGCGTTGGGGCACGAACAGGAACTCGAGTGGCTAACTATGGCTGCACCTTC. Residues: CSVGARTGTRVANYGCTF.

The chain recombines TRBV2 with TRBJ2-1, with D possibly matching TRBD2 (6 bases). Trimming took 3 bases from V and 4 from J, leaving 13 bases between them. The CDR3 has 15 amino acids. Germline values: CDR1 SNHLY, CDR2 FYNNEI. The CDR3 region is CASSDPGGLYNEQFF. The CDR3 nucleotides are TGTGCCAGCAGTGATCCTGGCGGACTATACAATGAGCAGTTCTTC.

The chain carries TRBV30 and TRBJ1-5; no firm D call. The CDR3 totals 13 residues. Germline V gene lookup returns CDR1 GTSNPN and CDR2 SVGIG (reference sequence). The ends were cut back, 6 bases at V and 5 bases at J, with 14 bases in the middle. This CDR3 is CACASTPYQPQHF. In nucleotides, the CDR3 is TGTGCCTGTGCGTCCACACCCTATCAGCCCCAGCATTTT.

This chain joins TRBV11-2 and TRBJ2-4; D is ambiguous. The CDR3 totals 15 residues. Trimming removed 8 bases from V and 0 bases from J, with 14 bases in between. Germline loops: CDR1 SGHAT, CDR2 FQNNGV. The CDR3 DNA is TGTGCCAGCGCCACTCCGGCGCTAGCCAAAAACATTCAGTACTTC. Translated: CASATPALAKNIQYF.

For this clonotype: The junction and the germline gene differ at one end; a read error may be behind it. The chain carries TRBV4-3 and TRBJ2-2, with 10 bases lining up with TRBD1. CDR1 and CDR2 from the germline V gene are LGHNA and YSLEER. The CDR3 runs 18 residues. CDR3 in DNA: TGCCCCAGCAGCCAATATCATTGGACAGGGGGGTACACCGAGGAGCTGTTTTTT. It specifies CPSSQYHWTGGYTEELFF.

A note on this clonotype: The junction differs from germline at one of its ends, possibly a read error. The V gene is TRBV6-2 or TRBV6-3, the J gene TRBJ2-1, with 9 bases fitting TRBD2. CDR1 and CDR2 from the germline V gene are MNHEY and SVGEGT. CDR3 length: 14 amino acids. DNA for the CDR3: TGTGCCAGCAGTTACTCGCGGGAGGGCTATGAGCAATTCTTC. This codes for CASSYSREGYEQFF.

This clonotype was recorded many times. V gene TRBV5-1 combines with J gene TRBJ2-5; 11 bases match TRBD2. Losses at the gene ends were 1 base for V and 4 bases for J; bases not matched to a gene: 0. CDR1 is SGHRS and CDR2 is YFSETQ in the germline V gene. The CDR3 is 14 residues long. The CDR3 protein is CASSLTSGRETQYF. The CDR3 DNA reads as TGCGCCAGCAGCTTGACTAGCGGGAGAGAGACCCAGTACTTC.

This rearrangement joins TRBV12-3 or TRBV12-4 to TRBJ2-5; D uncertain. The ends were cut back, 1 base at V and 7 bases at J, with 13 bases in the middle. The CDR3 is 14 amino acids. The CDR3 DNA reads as TGTGCCAGCAGTTTAGTAACCACCTCTCTGACCCAGTACTTC. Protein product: CASSLVTTSLTQYF.

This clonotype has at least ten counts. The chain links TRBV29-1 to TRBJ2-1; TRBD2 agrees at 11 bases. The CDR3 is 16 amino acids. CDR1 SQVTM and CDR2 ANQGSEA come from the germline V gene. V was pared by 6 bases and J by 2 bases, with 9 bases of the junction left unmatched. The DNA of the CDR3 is TGCAGCGTCGTCGGACTAGCGGGTCCGGCCTACAATGAGCAGTTCTTC. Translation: CSVVGLAGPAYNEQFF.